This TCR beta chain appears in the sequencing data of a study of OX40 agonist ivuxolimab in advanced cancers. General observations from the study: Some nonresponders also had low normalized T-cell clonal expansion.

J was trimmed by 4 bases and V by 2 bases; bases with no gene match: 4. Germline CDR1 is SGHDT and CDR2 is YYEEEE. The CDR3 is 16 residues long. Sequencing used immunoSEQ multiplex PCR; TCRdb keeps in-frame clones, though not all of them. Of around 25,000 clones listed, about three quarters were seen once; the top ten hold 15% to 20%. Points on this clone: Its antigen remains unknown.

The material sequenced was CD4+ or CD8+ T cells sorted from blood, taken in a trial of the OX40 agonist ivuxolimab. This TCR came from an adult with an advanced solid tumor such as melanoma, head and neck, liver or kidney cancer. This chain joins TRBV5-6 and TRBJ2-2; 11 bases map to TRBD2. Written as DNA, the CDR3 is TGTGCCAGCAGCTTTAGCGGGGGGGCGGCCACCGGGGAGCTGTTTTTT. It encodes CASSFSGGAATGELFF.